The TCR beta chain described here comes from a study of T-cell memory formation after mild COVID-19. CDR1 and CDR2 (germline): SGHDN, FVKESK. CDR3 length equals 16 residues. J lost 2 bases, V lost 4 bases, and 7 bases had no gene match. Each CDR3 protein gets one entry after TCRdb re-called the 5' RACE reads with MiXCR. The sample has about 400,000 distinct CDR3 sequences, under 15% seen once. Comments on this clonotype: The antigen remains undetermined.

Findings and caveats of the study: The finding that pre-infection memory included some responding clones suggested that cross-reactive memory joined. Among contracting clones, CD4+ were mainly CM/EM and CD8+ enriched in EMRA.

Source material: PBMCs or a T cell subset sorted from them (not recorded which). The clonotype was recovered from a man between 18 and 35 years old who had mild COVID-19 (a few samples of this study predate the infection). Cell type and time point are not known. V and J are TRBV14 and TRBJ2-3; 9 bases align to TRBD2. CDR3 in DNA: TGTGCCAGCAGCCGCACCAGCGGGGGGTACACAGATACGCAGTATTTT. Its protein product is CASSRTSGGYTDTQYF.